Reported below is one T cell receptor beta chain. TCRdb ran MiXCR on the 5' RACE reads and lists one entry per CDR3 protein. Counted here are about 64,000 distinct CDR3 sequences, under 25% occurring once; the ten biggest clones make up more than 1.4%. This sample was taken from a study of HIV-infected patients and healthy controls. CDR1 is KGHDR, CDR2 SFDVKD, per germline. V was trimmed by 3 bases and J by 8 bases, leaving 10 bases between them. This CDR3 contains 13 residues. The gene calls are TRBV24-1 and TRBJ2-1; maybe TRBD1 (5 bases). This TCR was recovered from a human donor in good health. Sequencing input: CD4+ T cells from blood. The CDR3 reads CATSDPPRDEQFF. CDR3 nucleotide sequence: TGTGCCACCAGTGATCCCCCCAGGGATGAGCAGTTCTTC.